This T cell receptor (beta chain) was obtained from a study of T cell responses to AZD1222 COVID-19 vaccine. Study summary: Second-dose recipients at about 4 or about 12 weeks were treated as one pooled group. Study findings and constraints: Reports say nearly half of spike-specific TCRs go after unmutated variant regions. CD4 TCRs linked to vaccination spanned spike, dominating at 160-218 and 743-854. Repertoires were sampled only after the peak T cell response.

This CDR3 spans 15 amino acids. Germline V gene sequence: CDR1 SGDLS, CDR2 YYNGEE. V lost 3 bases and J 4 bases, leaving 13 bases between the germline ends. Points on this clone: What it binds is unknown.

TCRdb keeps only in-frame clones here, not all; method: immunoSEQ multiplex PCR. The sample gives fewer than 300,000 clones, roughly 93% of which show up once; roughly 0.5% is in the top ten. The origin of this receptor is an adult in good health. Material: peripheral blood, obtained on day 0 of AZD1222 vaccination. V usage is TRBV9 and J usage is TRBJ2-2, with D possibly being TRBD1 (6 bases). CDR3: CASSGRQVSTGELFF. For the CDR3, the DNA is TGTGCCAGCAGCGGGCGACAGGTTAGCACCGGGGAGCTGTTTTTT.